A selection of T cell receptor beta chains follows, all from one sample in a study of molecular identifiers for immune sequencing clone quantification. One entry per CDR3 protein, called by TCRdb with MiXCR from the PCR reads. Of some 320,000 distinct CDR3 sequences in the sample, 20% to 25% were seen once. Sequencing input: naive CD8+ T cells from blood, with Jurkat cell RNA spiked in. The origin of the receptors is a human donor in good health. Some libraries in this study had Jurkat cell RNA spiked in. Each CDR3 is given with its conserved first and last residue. A D gene is named only where the DNA matches it firmly. Some rows have no size entry. The others give once, few or many, or a class for an expanded clone.

J,V,D,size,DNA,CDR3
TRBJ2-3,TRBV7-9,.,many,TGTGCCAGCAGCTCCCCTTCGGGCGATGCGCAGTATTTT,CASSSPSGDAQYF
TRBJ1-3,TRBV30,.,.,TGTGCCTGGAGCCGGGAGGGGGGCTCTGGAAACACCATATATTTT,CAWSREGGSGNTIYF
TRBJ1-5,TRBV2,.,few,TGTGCCAGCAGTGAACCGGGGGGTGGCAATCAGCCCCAGCATTTT,CASSEPGGGNQPQHF
TRBJ1-2,TRBV6-2/TRBV6-3,.,few,TGTGCCAGCAGTTTTGAGACGGGGAGCGGAGGCTACACCTTC,CASSFETGSGGYTF
TRBJ2-5,TRBV27,TRBD1,few,TGTGCCAGCAGCCCGATGGACAGGGTTTACGAGACCCAGTACTTC,CASSPMDRVYETQYF
TRBJ2-2,TRBV20-1,.,.,TGCAGTGCTAGACCCCCCCAGGTCTGGGTTGACGCCGGGGAGCTGTTTTTT,CSARPPQVWVDAGELFF
TRBJ1-6,TRBV5-6,.,many,TGTGCCAGCAGCAACTGGAGGCAGGGTTTTTATTCACCCCTCCACTTT,CASSNWRQGFYSPLHF
TRBJ2-3,TRBV7-6,TRBD2,.,TGTGCCAGCAGCTCCCCCTGGCGGGAGGGCCCTCATACGCAGTATTTT,CASSSPWREGPHTQYF
TRBJ2-1,TRBV3-1,TRBD2,.,TGTGCCAGCATCGGGGGGGGACCCCCAGGGGAGCAGTTCTTC,CASIGGGPPGEQFF
TRBJ1-4,TRBV6-5,.,many,TGTGCCAGCAGTCCGAATAATGAAAAACTGTTTTTT,CASSPNNEKLFF
TRBJ2-1,TRBV30,TRBD1,few,TGTGCCTTTCCGGGACAGCACAATGAGCAGTTCTTC,CAFPGQHNEQFF
TRBJ1-5,TRBV19,TRBD1,many,TGTGCCAGTAGTGTCGGGACAGGGGGAAATCAGCCCCAGCATTTT,CASSVGTGGNQPQHF
TRBJ2-3,TRBV7-9,.,many,TGTGCCAGCAGCCGAGCCTTCGGGGGGCTAGCAGATACGCAGTATTTT,CASSRAFGGLADTQYF
TRBJ2-3,TRBV6-6,.,many,TGTGCCAGCGGCCCAGATACGCAGTATTTT,CASGPDTQYF
TRBJ1-1,TRBV7-2,.,.,TGTGCCAGCAGCTTCACAAGGGGCGATACTGAAGCTTTCTTT,CASSFTRGDTEAFF
TRBJ1-1,TRBV30,.,many,TGTGCCTGGAGCCCGTTGGGTACTGAAGCTTTCTTT,CAWSPLGTEAFF
TRBJ2-3,TRBV18,.,few,TGTGCCAGCTCACCACCGTTTCCGGAGACCGGCACAGATACGCAGTATTTT,CASSPPFPETGTDTQYF
TRBJ1-2,TRBV19,.,many,TGTGCCAGTAAGAAGACACCCACCGATTATGGCTACACCTTC,CASKKTPTDYGYTF
TRBJ2-2,TRBV4-1,.,many,TGCGCCAGCAGCCAATGGGACCTTTCTACCGGGGAGCTGTTTTTT,CASSQWDLSTGELFF
TRBJ2-3,TRBV13,.,many,TGTGCCAGCAGCCCACAGCAAAACACAGATACGCAGTATTTT,CASSPQQNTDTQYF
TRBJ1-1,TRBV14,.,few,TGTGCCAGCAGCCCGAGGGCACAGTTCACTGAAGCTTTCTTT,CASSPRAQFTEAFF
TRBJ1-4,TRBV6-2/TRBV6-3,.,many,TGTGCCAGCAGTCTACGGTCCCGGGAAAAACTGTTTTTT,CASSLRSREKLFF
TRBJ2-7,TRBV6-5,TRBD2,.,TGTGCCAGCAGTTACCAAACGGGGGGTCTTGGGGACGAGCAGTACTTC,CASSYQTGGLGDEQYF
TRBJ2-4,TRBV7-9,.,once,TGTGCCAGCAGCTCTCCGACGGGCGGAAGCAAAAACATTCAGTACTTC,CASSSPTGGSKNIQYF
TRBJ2-7,TRBV4-2,TRBD2,.,TGTGCCAGCAGCCAAGTTACGACTAGCGCAAAGTACGAGCAGTACTTC,CASSQVTTSAKYEQYF
TRBJ2-7,TRBV29-1,.,.,TGCAGCGTTGAATCCAGCCGCACGAATTCCTACGAGCAGTACTTC,CSVESSRTNSYEQYF
TRBJ1-5,TRBV19,.,many,TGTGCCAGTAGTATGAGCAATCAGCCCCAGCATTTT,CASSMSNQPQHF
TRBJ1-1,TRBV12-3/TRBV12-4,.,many,TGTGCCAGCAGTTTCTCGGTCCAGGGGCGTACTGAAGCTTTCTTT,CASSFSVQGRTEAFF
TRBJ1-1,TRBV30,.,few,TGTGCCTGGAGTGAGTACACTGAAGCTTTCTTT,CAWSEYTEAFF
TRBJ2-4,TRBV4-3,.,few,TGCGCCAGCAGCGTAGCCGTGGGGTCGGCCAAAAACATTCAGTACTTC,CASSVAVGSAKNIQYF
TRBJ2-3,TRBV20-1,.,.,TGCAGTGCTAGAGTGCTCTCGGATACGCAGTATTTT,CSARVLSDTQYF
TRBJ2-7,TRBV11-2,.,.,TGTGCCAGCAGCAGTCAGCCGGGACATATGGACGAGCAGTACTTC,CASSSQPGHMDEQYF
TRBJ1-1,TRBV5-5,.,few,TGTGCCAGCAGCTTCATGGGCGCTGAAGCTTTCTTT,CASSFMGAEAFF
TRBJ2-7,TRBV7-2,TRBD1,many,TGTGCCAGCAGCTCATTAACAGGGGTATACGAGCAGTACTTC,CASSSLTGVYEQYF
TRBJ2-2,TRBV30,.,many,TGTGCCTGGAGTGTAGGGAACACCGGGGAGCTGTTTTTT,CAWSVGNTGELFF
TRBJ2-3,TRBV29-1,TRBD2,many,TGCAGCGTTGCCGGACTAGCGGTGGCGAGCACAGATACGCAGTATTTT,CSVAGLAVASTDTQYF
TRBJ1-4,TRBV12-3/TRBV12-4,TRBD1,few,TGTGCCAGCAGTTTTGGCAGGGGGCGTGAAAAACTGTTTTTT,CASSFGRGREKLFF
TRBJ2-3,TRBV4-3,TRBD2,many,TGCGCCAGCAGCCAAGACAGGGCCGGGGGGACAGATACGCAGTATTTT,CASSQDRAGGTDTQYF
TRBJ2-3,TRBV20-1,.,few,TGCAGTGCTAGAGATCGACCCCCAGATACGCAGTATTTT,CSARDRPPDTQYF
TRBJ2-3,TRBV7-3,.,.,TGTGCCAGCAGCTTAATTAACGGCAGCACAGATACGCAGTATTTT,CASSLINGSTDTQYF
TRBJ2-5,TRBV4-3,.,.,TGCGCCAGCAGCCAGGCTAACAGAGAGACCCAGTACTTC,CASSQANRETQYF
TRBJ2-1,TRBV7-2,.,.,TGTGCCAGCAGCTTAGGCCGGGTTGGTCGGCAAGAGACCCAGTTCTTC,CASSLGRVGRQETQFF
TRBJ1-2,TRBV9,.,many,TGTGCCAGCAGCGTGGGGCGGTACTATGGCTACACCTTC,CASSVGRYYGYTF
TRBJ2-7,TRBV4-3,TRBD2,.,TGCGCCGGCAGCCAAGGTACGGGGGGAATCTACGAGCAGTACTTC,CAGSQGTGGIYEQYF
TRBJ1-1,TRBV5-4,.,many,TGTGCCAGCAGCCCAGGCCGGGGGTTAATGAACACTGAAGCTTTCTTT,CASSPGRGLMNTEAFF
TRBJ2-6,TRBV6-2/TRBV6-3,.,many,TGTGCCAGCAGTTTTGCCCTAGCGGGGGCCAACGTCCTGACTTTC,CASSFALAGANVLTF